These 6 T cell receptor beta chains were sequenced from one sample in a study of technical replicates of blood from several donors. The assay was immunoSEQ multiplex PCR, and TCRdb's table has in-frame clones only and misses some. The sample lists tens of thousands of clones; over 75% were seen once. The sequencing sample was made of PBMCs. The source of these receptors is a human donor in good health. Some clones in this sample may be carry-over from other donors' samples.

The chain joins TRBV15 to TRBJ2-1; no definite D call. Trimming removed 0 bases from V and 10 bases from J, with 7 bases in between. Germline V gene lookup returns CDR1 LNHNV and CDR2 YYDKDF (reference sequence). The CDR3 extends over 12 amino acids. The CDR3 sequence: CATSRESGEQFF. The CDR3 bases are TGTGCCACCAGCAGAGAGTCCGGGGAGCAGTTCTTC.

V is TRBV7-2 and J is TRBJ1-1; 9 positions match TRBD1. The CDR3 consists of 16 residues. With 5 bases clipped from V and 5 bases from J, the junction kept 12 bases outside the gene matches. Germline CDR1 SGHTA, CDR2 FQGNSA. CDR3 in DNA: TGTGCCAGCAGCCAATACAGGGGGCAAGAGGAAACTGAAGCTTTCTTT. This gives the protein CASSQYRGQEETEAFF.

This clone was observed a single time. This chain joins TRBV7-8 and TRBJ2-4; 15 bases are shared with TRBD2. This CDR3 region has 19 residues. CDR1 and CDR2 from the germline V gene are SGHVS and FQNEAQ. The junction had 9 bases not matched to a gene; V was cut back by 5 bases and J by 1 base. The CDR3 loop reads CASSPRTSGRAGAKNIQYF. CDR3 coding DNA: TGTGCCAGCAGCCCACGGACTAGCGGGAGGGCCGGGGCCAAAAACATTCAGTACTTC.

This clone was seen just once. V is TRBV13 and J is TRBJ2-1; D may be TRBD2 (5 bases). Germline CDR1 is PRHDT and CDR2 is FYEKMQ (reference sequence). Between the trimmed V and J ends, which lost 4 bases and 9 bases, there was a span of 10 bases. CDR3 length equals 12 residues. The CDR3 region is CASSYRDSEQFF. CDR3 sequence (DNA): TGTGCCAGCAGCTATCGGGATAGTGAGCAGTTCTTC.

The rearrangement links TRBV13 to TRBJ2-7; the match to TRBD2 covers 11 bases. This CDR3 is 14 amino acids long. Unmatched junction bases numbered 4, after V lost 5 bases and J lost 4 bases. Germline values: CDR1 PRHDT, CDR2 FYEKMQ (reference sequence). The CDR3 DNA is TGTGCCAGCAGCACTACTAGCGGGGGTTACGAGCAGTACTTC. It translates to CASSTTSGGYEQYF. The entire variable domain, with the rest obtained from reference TRBV13 and TRBJ2-7, is as follows: AAGVIQSPRHLIKEKRETATLKCYPIPRHDTVYWYQQGPGQDPQFLISFYEKMQSDKGSIPDRFSAQQFSDYHSELNMSSLELGDSALYFCASSTTSGGYEQYFGPGTRLTVT.

V is TRBV30 and J is TRBJ2-7, with a weak D call TRBD2 (5 bases). The CDR3 spans 11 residues. Germline CDR1 reads GTSNPN; CDR2 reads SVGIG (reference sequence). V shed 7 bases and J shed 4 bases, with 11 bases lying between them. The CDR3 DNA is TGTGCCTCAAAGGAGGCGTACGAGCAGTACTTC. Its translation is CASKEAYEQYF.